The sequence of this T cell receptor beta chain was determined in a study of T cell repertoires in cytomegalovirus infection. Overall study context: Public TCR beta signatures provided an indication of both CMV infection and a matching HLA type. General study findings and limits: HLA-C-restricted CMV-specific TCR beta clonotypes prevailed in the ex vivo response. Summed frequency of public TCR beta families distinguished CMV carriers with the relevant HLA.

This clonotype showed up just a few times. Its antigen is undetermined. TCRdb reprocessed the reads via MiXCR and lists one record per CDR3 protein. The table lists 250,000 to 300,000 distinct CDR3 sequences, approximately 13% of them singletons. Germline CDR1 is MGHRA and CDR2 is YSYEKL. Germline trimming cut 5 bases from V and 1 base from J; bases unmatched to any gene: 3. The CDR3 runs to 14 residues. This clonotype was sampled from a human donor in good health (CMV status not recorded). Some clones in this sample may be carry-over from other donors' samples. The specimen was PBMCs. This sequence joins TRBV4-1 and TRBJ2-7; 9 bases align to TRBD2. The CDR3, as DNA: TGCGCCAGCAGCTGGACTAGCGCGTCCTACGAGCAGTACTTC. Its translation is CASSWTSASYEQYF.